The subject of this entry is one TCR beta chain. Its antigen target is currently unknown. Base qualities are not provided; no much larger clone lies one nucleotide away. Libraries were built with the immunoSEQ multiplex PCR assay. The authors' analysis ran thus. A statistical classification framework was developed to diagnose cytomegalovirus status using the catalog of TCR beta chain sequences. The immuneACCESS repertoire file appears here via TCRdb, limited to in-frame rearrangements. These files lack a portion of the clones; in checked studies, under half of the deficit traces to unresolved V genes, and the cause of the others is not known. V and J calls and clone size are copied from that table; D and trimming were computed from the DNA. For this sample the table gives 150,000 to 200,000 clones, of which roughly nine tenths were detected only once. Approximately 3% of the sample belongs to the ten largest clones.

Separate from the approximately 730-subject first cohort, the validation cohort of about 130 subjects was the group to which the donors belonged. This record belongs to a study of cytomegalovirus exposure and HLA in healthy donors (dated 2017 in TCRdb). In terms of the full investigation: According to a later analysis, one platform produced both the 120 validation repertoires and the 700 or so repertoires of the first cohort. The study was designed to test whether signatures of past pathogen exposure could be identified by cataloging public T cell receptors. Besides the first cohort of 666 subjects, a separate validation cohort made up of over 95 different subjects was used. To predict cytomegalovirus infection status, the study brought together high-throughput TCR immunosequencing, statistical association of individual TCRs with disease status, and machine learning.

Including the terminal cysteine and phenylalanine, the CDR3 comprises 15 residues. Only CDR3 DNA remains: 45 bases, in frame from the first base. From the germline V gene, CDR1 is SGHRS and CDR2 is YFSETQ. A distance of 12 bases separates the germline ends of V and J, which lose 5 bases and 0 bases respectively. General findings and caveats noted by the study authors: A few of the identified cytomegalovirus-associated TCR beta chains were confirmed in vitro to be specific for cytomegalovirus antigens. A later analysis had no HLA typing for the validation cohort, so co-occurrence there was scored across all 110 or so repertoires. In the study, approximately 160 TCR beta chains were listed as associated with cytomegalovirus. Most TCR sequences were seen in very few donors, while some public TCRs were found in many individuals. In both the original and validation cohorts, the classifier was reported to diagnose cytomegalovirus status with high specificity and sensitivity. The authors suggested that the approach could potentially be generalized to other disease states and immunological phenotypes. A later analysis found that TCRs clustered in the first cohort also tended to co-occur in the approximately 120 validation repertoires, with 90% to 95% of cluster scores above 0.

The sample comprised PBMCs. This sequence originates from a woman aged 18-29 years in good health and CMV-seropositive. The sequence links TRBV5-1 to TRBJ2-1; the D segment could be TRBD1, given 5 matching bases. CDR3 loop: CASSPDSSSYNEQFF. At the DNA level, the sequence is TGCGCCAGCAGTCCCGACAGTAGCTCCTACAATGAGCAGTTCTTC.